This T cell receptor beta chain is from a study of blood T cell repertoires in COVID-19 (TCRdb year 2020). For the wider study: The collaborator samples originated in the United States, Italy and Spain and spanned the acute and convalescent phases of COVID-19. The material from the prospective study consisted of cDNA or gDNA derived from T cells, B-cell-depleted T cells, or PBMCs. Subjects who had been exposed to COVID-19, were actively infected with it, or had recovered from it provided the deeply sampled blood TCRbeta repertoires that made up the dataset. A freely available public database, intended as a resource for researchers studying the immune response to SARS-CoV-2, is where the repertoires were released. The samples were drawn from the first 160 participants of the ongoing ImmuneRACE study and from 950 to 1,500 subjects provided by 6 global collaborators. The sample metadata nearly always contained a de-identified subject ID, COVID-19 status, age in years and sex. Where available, HLA class I and class II types were obtained from metadata supplied by the sample provider rather than from assay-based typing.

From its cysteine to its phenylalanine, the CDR3 spans 15 amino acids. The entry retains the CDR3 DNA only, 45 bases that are in frame from base 1. After removal of 2 bases from V and 1 base from J, the junction retains 3 bases not matched to a gene. From a lookup of the germline V gene, CDR1 and CDR2 are MNHEY and SVGEGT. What the authors observed across the whole study: The quantity of clinical and demographic metadata differed by source and by participant and was supplied without curation.

Turning to this clone: Its antigen is currently not known. Nothing much larger sits one base from this clone, and base qualities are not available.

Whole blood was collected in K2EDTA tubes by collaborating institutions according to the institutions' own protocols. For TCRbeta analysis, collaborators shipped samples in one of three forms: frozen whole blood, isolated PBMCs, or DNA extracted from either of those sample types. The immunoSEQ Assay, a bias-controlled multiplex PCR, was used to amplify TCRbeta CDR3 regions from genomic DNA. The authors' pipeline ran thus. Within the assay, amplification of reference gene primers was used to estimate how many nucleated cells each sample contained. Sequence reads were collapsed and filtered to measure the absolute abundance of every unique TCRbeta CDR3 rearrangement. Productive Simpson clonality was computed per sample as the square root of Simpson's diversity index over productive rearrangements. This is the immuneACCESS table as TCRdb keeps it, with only in-frame sequences that have V and J called. A part of the clones is gone; compared with another copy, unresolved V genes explain less than half, and the rest is unexplained. V and J calls plus clone size are reproduced from that table; the DNA served to infer D and trimming. This sample has about 220,000 clones in its table, and 80% of those were observed once. The ten biggest clones cover roughly 7% of the sample.

Recombination connected TRBV6-2 or TRBV6-3 to TRBJ2-3, with TRBD2 identical over 7 junction bases. The receptor was isolated from a woman in her 70s with acute or convalescent COVID-19. The source material was peripheral blood. The nucleotides read TGTGCCAGCAGTTACGGGACTACCGGCACAGATACGCAGTATTTT. This sequence encodes CASSYGTTGTDTQYF.